One sample yielded the 12 T cell receptor beta chains listed below, sequenced in a study of OX40 agonist ivuxolimab in advanced cancers. Clones were read by immunoSEQ multiplex PCR, and TCRdb kept only the in-frame ones, dropping some. The data hold some 65,000 clones, with roughly 87% observed a single time. The input for sequencing was CD4+ or CD8+ T cells sorted from blood, taken in a trial of the OX40 agonist ivuxolimab. The receptors come from an adult with an advanced solid tumor such as melanoma, head and neck, liver or kidney cancer.

In its sample, this clone was seen once. This rearrangement joins TRBV6-1 to TRBJ1-3; D call uncertain. From germline, CDR1 is MNHNS and CDR2 SASEGT. V lost 6 bases to trimming and J lost 1 base, with 13 bases between them. The CDR3 spans 15 residues. CDR3 sequence reads: CASRAGPPSGNTIYF. The DNA of the CDR3 is TGTGCCAGCAGAGCGGGCCCTCCTTCTGGAAACACCATATATTTT.

V is TRBV19 and J is TRBJ2-2; D uncertain. The germline V gene has CDR1 LNHDA and CDR2 SQIVND (reference sequence). V was clipped by 4 bases and J by 6 bases, with 12 bases between them. This CDR3 comprises 14 residues. In DNA, the CDR3 is TGTGCCAGTAGTAACGACCAGCCCCCCGGGGAGCTGTTTTTT. Protein sequence: CASSNDQPPGELFF.

A single count supports this clone. This rearrangement joins TRBV28 to TRBJ1-1, with D perhaps TRBD1 (5 bases). The CDR3 covers 15 residues. The germline V and J ends were trimmed by 4 bases and 4 bases, with 16 bases remaining between them. The germline V gene has CDR1 MDHEN and CDR2 SYDVKM. The CDR3 reads CASSSDTGRGTEAFF. CDR3 bases: TGTGCCAGCAGTTCAGACACGGGACGGGGCACTGAAGCTTTCTTT.

This chain links TRBV7-6 with TRBJ1-1, with 10 bases matching TRBD1. The V gene end was trimmed by 1 base and the J gene end by 6 bases; junction bases not matched to a gene: 5. This CDR3 comprises 15 residues. From germline, CDR1 is SGHVS and CDR2 FNYEAQ. The CDR3 DNA reads as TGTGCCAGCAGCTTAGGTGGGACAGGGGATTCTGAAGCTTTCTTT. Translation: CASSLGGTGDSEAFF.

In regard to this clone: The identical CDR3 is also encoded by other nucleotide sequences in the sample. The gene calls are TRBV10-3 and TRBJ1-1; perhaps TRBD1 as D (6 bases). This CDR3 comprises 14 residues. V was pared by 10 bases and J by 0 bases, with 15 bases between. Germline CDR1 and CDR2: ENHRY and SYGVKD. CDR3 sequence (DNA): TGTGCCACCGCCGCCGGGACACTGAACACTGAAGCTTTCTTT. Protein: CATAAGTLNTEAFF.

The chain recombines TRBV2 with TRBJ2-5; D is unresolved. V lost 7 bases and J 5 bases, leaving 8 bases between the germline ends. Germline CDR1 and CDR2: SNHLY and FYNNEI. The CDR3 runs to 11 residues. The CDR3: CASKPDETQYF. The CDR3 coding sequence is TGTGCCAGCAAGCCAGACGAGACCCAGTACTTC. Combining the CDR3 with reference TRBV2 and TRBJ2-5 gives the whole variable domain EPEVTQTPSHQVTQMGQEVILRCVPISNHLYFYWYRQILGQKVEFLVSFYNNEISEKSEIFDDQFSVERPDGSNFTLKIRSTKLEDSAMYFCASKPDETQYFGPGTRLLVL.

The rearrangement uses TRBV11-3 and TRBJ1-6; 11 nucleotides line up with TRBD1. This CDR3 has 16 amino acids. Germline loops: CDR1 SGHNT, CDR2 YENEEA. The ends lost 4 bases at V and 8 bases at J; junction bases unmatched: 7. Written as DNA, the CDR3 is TGTGCCAGCAGCTCCGGGACGGACAGGGGGCATTCACCCCTCCACTTT. Translation: CASSSGTDRGHSPLHF.

This chain links TRBV9 with TRBJ1-4; a possible D gene is TRBD1 (5 bases). In germline, CDR1 is SGDLS, CDR2 YYNGEE. V was trimmed by 3 bases and J by 7 bases, leaving 19 bases between them. The CDR3 is made up of 16 amino acids. The CDR3 sequence: CASSAGQGNNFEKLFF. For the CDR3, the DNA is TGTGCCAGCAGCGCGGGGCAGGGAAACAACTTTGAAAAACTGTTTTTT.

In this sample, this clone turned up once. This chain joins TRBV5-6 and TRBJ1-2, with a tentative D call TRBD1 (5 bases). The CDR3 is made up of 14 amino acids. From germline, CDR1 is SGHDT and CDR2 YYEEEE. V gave up 4 bases and J gave up 8 bases, with 18 bases separating them. CDR3 sequence: CASSETGLAGGYTF. The DNA of the CDR3 is TGTGCCAGCAGCGAAACAGGACTGGCAGGGGGCTACACCTTC.

The chain has TRBV4-1 and TRBJ1-3; D call uncertain. The CDR3 covers 15 residues. Trimming removed 0 bases at V and 0 bases at J, with 6 bases between. The germline V gene encodes CDR1 MGHRA and CDR2 YSYEKL. CDR3 in amino acids: CASSQDTASGNTIYF. DNA of the CDR3: TGCGCCAGCAGCCAAGATACAGCCTCTGGAAACACCATATATTTT.

V usage is TRBV9 and J usage is TRBJ1-1; 9 nucleotides agree with TRBD1. V lost 4 bases to trimming and J lost 0 bases; unmatched junction nucleotides: 7. Per germline, CDR1 SGDLS and CDR2 YYNGEE. CDR3 length: 16 residues. The CDR3 loop reads CASSSTGGPLNTEAFF. The CDR3 DNA reads as TGTGCCAGCAGCAGTACAGGGGGCCCCCTGAACACTGAAGCTTTCTTT.

This clone came up once. A junction end diverges from the germline sequence, so it may reflect a read error. The chain joins TRBV7-9 to TRBJ1-1; unclear D gene. The length of the CDR3 is 11 residues. Germline V gene lookup returns CDR1 SEHNR and CDR2 FQNEAQ (reference sequence). Here the CDR3 reads CASSLNIEAFF. The DNA for the CDR3 is TGTGCCAGCAGCCTCAACATTGAAGCTTTCTTT.